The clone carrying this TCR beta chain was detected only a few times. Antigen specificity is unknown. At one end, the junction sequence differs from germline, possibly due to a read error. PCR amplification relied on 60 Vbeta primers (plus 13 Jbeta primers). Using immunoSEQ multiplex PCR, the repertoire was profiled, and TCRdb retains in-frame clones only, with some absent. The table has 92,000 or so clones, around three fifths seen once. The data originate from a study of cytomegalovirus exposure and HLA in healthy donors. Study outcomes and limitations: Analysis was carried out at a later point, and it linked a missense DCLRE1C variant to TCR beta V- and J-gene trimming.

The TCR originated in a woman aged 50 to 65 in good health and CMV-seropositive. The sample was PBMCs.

CDR3 sequence (DNA): TGTGCCAGCAGTGAAGCCGGTCGGGGAGGGGCAGTCGGGAACTTC. The encoded protein is CASSEAGRGGAVGNF. The V call is TRBV6-1, the J call TRBJ2-7; 7 nucleotides agree with TRBD2. The CDR3 consists of 15 residues. Germline lookup yields CDR1 MNHNS and CDR2 SASEGT.